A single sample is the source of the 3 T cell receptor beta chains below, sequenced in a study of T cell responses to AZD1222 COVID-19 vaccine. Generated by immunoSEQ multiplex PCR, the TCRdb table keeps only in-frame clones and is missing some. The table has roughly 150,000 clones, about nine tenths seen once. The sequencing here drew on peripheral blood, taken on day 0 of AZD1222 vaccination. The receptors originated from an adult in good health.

The CDR3 here is CATSEAGTEFETQYF. DNA for the CDR3: TGTGCCACCAGTGAGGCCGGGACAGAATTTGAGACCCAGTACTTC. The rearrangement joins TRBV24-1 to TRBJ2-5; 7 positions match TRBD1. Germline-derived CDR1 and CDR2 are KGHDR and SFDVKD. The CDR3 has 15 amino acids. After removal of 4 bases from V and 5 bases from J, the junction contained 9 bases not matched to a gene.

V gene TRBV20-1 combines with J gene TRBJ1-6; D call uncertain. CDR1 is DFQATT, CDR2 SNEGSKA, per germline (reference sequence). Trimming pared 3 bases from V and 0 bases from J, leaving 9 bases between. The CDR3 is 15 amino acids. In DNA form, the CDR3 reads TGCAGTGCTAGTGTGGAGAGCTCCTATAATTCACCCCTCCACTTT. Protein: CSASVESSYNSPLHF.

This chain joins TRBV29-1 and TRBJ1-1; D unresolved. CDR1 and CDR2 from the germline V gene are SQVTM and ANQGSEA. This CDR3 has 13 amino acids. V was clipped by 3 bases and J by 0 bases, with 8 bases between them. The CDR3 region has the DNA TGCAGCGTTGAGCAGATCTTGAACACTGAAGCTTTCTTT. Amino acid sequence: CSVEQILNTEAFF.